This TCR beta chain was obtained from a study of T-cell reconstitution after alpha-beta-depleted transplantation in children. Points on this clonotype: Its antigen remains unknown.

A library of TCRbeta sequences, prepared with unique molecular identifiers, was generated. TCRdb reprocessed the PCR reads via MiXCR and lists one record per CDR3 protein. The table has hundreds of thousands of distinct CDR3 sequences, roughly a quarter seen once. CDR1 and CDR2 (germline): MNHEY, SMNVEV (reference sequence). The ends were cut back, 5 bases at V and 7 bases at J, with 16 bases in the middle. This CDR3 region has 14 residues. Study-wide points: High day-60 TCRbeta diversity in some patients came from surviving recipient T cells and thymic progenitors. The main origin of T-cell counts and diversity one year after transplant was newly produced T cells. Alpha-beta T cells present about two months after transplant were reported to originate from several hundred expanded graft clones.

Sequenced material: PBMCs, mostly from graft donor cells, taken 360 days after TCRalphabeta/CD19-depleted stem cell transplant. The TCR originated in a female patient aged 2-9 years who had a stem cell transplant for congenital amegakaryocytic thrombocytopenia, so the T cells may come from the graft donor. The chain links TRBV27 to TRBJ2-3; no firm D call. CDR3 coding DNA: TGTGCCAGCAGTATGGAACCAGCACGGAATACGCAGTATTTT. Protein product: CASSMEPARNTQYF.